These 26 T cell receptor beta chains originate from one sample sequenced in a study of blood T cell repertoires in COVID-19 (dated by TCRdb to the early 2020s). To prepare the library, the immunoSEQ multiplex PCR assay was applied. TCRdb took over this immuneACCESS table, retaining in-frame rearrangements with V and J assigned. Such tables are incomplete; in checked studies, under half of the missing clones stem from an unresolved V gene, and the remainder is unexplained. The sample contains 200,000 to 250,000 clones, approximately 85% of them found a single time. The top ten clones comprise more than 2% of the sample. Sequencing input: peripheral blood. The receptors originated from a woman aged 65 to 85 with COVID-19, enrolled during active disease.

The chain recombines TRBV11-2 with TRBJ1-4; D uncertain. Germline CDR1 and CDR2: SGHAT and FQNNGV. This CDR3 region has 14 residues. Trimming pared 1 base from V and 5 bases from J, leaving 8 bases between. The CDR3 DNA reads TGTGCCAGCAGCTTAGGGGCAGTAAATGAAAAACTGTTTTTT. Encoded protein: CASSLGAVNEKLFF.

This sequence joins TRBV7-3 and TRBJ2-5, with no clear D. Germline V lookup: CDR1 SGHTA, CDR2 FQGTGA. CDR3 length equals 13 residues. The V end lost 5 bases, the J end lost 2 bases, and 9 bases lay between the germline ends. CDR3 sequence reads: CASSPSTQETQYF. Written as DNA, the CDR3 is TGTGCCAGCAGCCCTTCCACACAAGAGACCCAGTACTTC.

V is TRBV20-1 and J is TRBJ1-2; no clear D gene. V was shortened by 1 base and J by 8 bases, with 8 bases between the two germline ends. Germline assignment: CDR1 DFQATT and CDR2 SNEGSKA (reference sequence). The CDR3 runs to 11 residues. The DNA for the CDR3 is TGCAGTGCTAGAGGCCCCAGGGGCTACACCTTC. Protein: CSARGPRGYTF.

Details on this clone: One end of the junction does not line up with germline, which may come from a read error. The chain joins TRBV28 to TRBJ1-1; no reliable D call. This CDR3 spans 12 amino acids. Germline lookup yields CDR1 MDHEN and CDR2 SYDVKM. CDR3 sequence (DNA): TGTGCCAGCAGCTCCTCCACCGGACTTGTAAGCTTT. This gives the protein CASSSSTGLVSF. Filled out from reference TRBV28 and TRBJ1-1, the complete variable domain reads DVKVTQSSRYLVKRTGEKVFLECVQDMDHENMFWYRQDPGLGLRLIYFSYDVKMKEKGDIPEGYSVSREKKERFSLILESASTNQTSMYLCASSSSTGLVSFGQGTRLTVV.

The chain carries TRBV7-9 and TRBJ1-2; D may be TRBD1 (6 bases). Germline V gene data show CDR1 as SEHNR and CDR2 as FQNEAQ (reference sequence). The CDR3 is 14 residues long. Trimming took 1 base from V and 3 from J, leaving 9 bases between them. In nucleotides, the CDR3 is TGTGCCAGCAGCTTAGGACAGGACGACTATGGCTACACCTTC. This sequence encodes CASSLGQDDYGYTF.

This chain connects TRBV7-9 to TRBJ2-3, with 8 bases matching TRBD1. Looked up from germline, CDR1 is SEHNR and CDR2 is FQNEAQ (reference sequence). The CDR3 runs 15 residues. Germline trimming cut 5 bases from V and 0 bases from J; bases unmatched to any gene: 4. CDR3 bases: TGTGCCAGCAGCGAAGACAGGGGAAGCACAGATACGCAGTATTTT. Amino acid sequence: CASSEDRGSTDTQYF.

This chain joins TRBV19 and TRBJ2-5, with 13 bases aligning to TRBD2. The CDR3 has 17 residues. Unmatched junction bases numbered 13, after V lost 8 bases and J lost 4 bases. Germline values: CDR1 LNHDA, CDR2 SQIVND (reference sequence). The CDR3 DNA reads as TGTGCCAGTCGCAGGACTAGCGGGAGTATGAGGGGAGAGACCCAGTACTTC. Translation gives CASRRTSGSMRGETQYF.

The rearrangement uses TRBV6-5 and TRBJ1-2; D is uncertain. V gave up 7 bases and J gave up 0 bases, with 9 bases separating them. Germline V CDR1 and CDR2: MNHEY, SVGAGI. The CDR3 is 13 amino acids. CDR3 sequence: CASTGSTNYGYTF. CDR3 sequence (DNA): TGTGCCAGCACAGGCAGCACTAACTATGGCTACACCTTC.

This clone has only a few counts. The genes are TRBV24-1 and TRBJ1-2; possible D gene TRBD1, 6 bases. V was clipped by 3 bases and J by 2 bases, with 9 bases between them. The V gene's germline CDR1 is KGHDR and CDR2 SFDVKD. This CDR3 is built from 14 residues. In DNA form, the CDR3 reads TGTGCCACCAGTGATCCCGGGACAAACTATGGCTACACCTTC. Protein sequence: CATSDPGTNYGYTF.

This chain joins TRBV5-5 and TRBJ2-3; TRBD1 might be the D (5 bases). Between the trimmed V and J ends, which lost 1 base and 4 bases, there was a span of 10 bases. The CDR3 sequence is 14 residues long. Germline CDR1 reads SGHKS; CDR2 reads YYEKEE (reference sequence). For the CDR3, the DNA is TGTGCCAGCAGCTTGTTAGGGGTCGCAGATACGCAGTATTTT. Its protein product is CASSLLGVADTQYF.

V usage is TRBV19 and J usage is TRBJ2-5, with 8 bases fitting TRBD1. The CDR3 spans 14 residues. The germline V gene encodes CDR1 LNHDA and CDR2 SQIVND (reference sequence). Losses at the gene ends were 4 bases for V and 2 bases for J; bases not matched to a gene: 3. CDR3 sequence (DNA): TGTGCCAGTAGTAGCAGGGGGCGGCAAGAGACCCAGTACTTC. It yields the protein CASSSRGRQETQYF.

A single count supports this clone. The V gene is TRBV19, the J gene TRBJ2-2, with 8 nucleotides matching TRBD1. This CDR3 is built from 17 residues. V was clipped by 7 bases and J by 5 bases; unmatched bases: 15. Per germline, CDR1 LNHDA and CDR2 SQIVND (reference sequence). The CDR3 sequence is CASTPLLQGAETGELFF. The CDR3 nucleotides are TGTGCCAGTACCCCTTTGCTCCAGGGGGCGGAAACCGGGGAGCTGTTTTTT.

The gene calls are TRBV29-1 and TRBJ1-1; D not certain. The V and J ends lost 5 bases and 5 bases respectively, with 12 bases between them. This CDR3 comprises 12 residues. The germline gives CDR1 SQVTM, CDR2 ANQGSEA. The CDR3: CSVSQVFTEAFF. As DNA, the CDR3 is TGCAGCGTTTCCCAGGTCTTTACTGAAGCTTTCTTT.

This chain uses TRBV11-2 with TRBJ2-1; no definite D call. V lost 4 bases and J lost 7, with 5 bases in between. CDR3 length equals 11 residues. In germline, CDR1 is SGHAT, CDR2 FQNNGV. CDR3 sequence: CASSSLNEQFF. The CDR3 DNA reads as TGTGCCAGCAGCTCCTTAAATGAGCAGTTCTTC.

The chain recombines TRBV4-2 with TRBJ1-2; perhaps TRBD1 as D (5 bases). The CDR3 length is 15 residues. CDR1 is LGHNA and CDR2 is YNFKEQ in the germline V gene. Trimming left V 0 bases short and J 8 bases short, with 16 bases between. The chain's CDR3 is CASSQDKDILGGYTF. CDR3 nucleotides: TGTGCCAGCAGCCAAGATAAGGACATCTTAGGAGGCTACACCTTC.

The V and J genes are TRBV15 and TRBJ2-2; D is possibly TRBD1 (5 bases). V shed 4 bases and J shed 2 bases, with 8 bases lying between them. This CDR3 comprises 14 residues. Germline values: CDR1 LNHNV, CDR2 YYDKDF (reference sequence). The CDR3 here is CATSNDRNTGELFF. CDR3 DNA: TGTGCCACCAGCAACGACAGAAACACCGGGGAGCTGTTTTTT.

V and J are TRBV6-5 and TRBJ2-2; D possibly corresponds to TRBD1 (7 bases). The CDR3 consists of 15 residues. Trimming removed 6 bases at V and 3 bases at J, with 14 bases between. Germline loops: CDR1 MNHEY, CDR2 SVGAGI. The CDR3 here is CASRLGGQYTGELFF. The CDR3 bases are TGTGCCAGCAGACTGGGGGGACAGTACACCGGGGAGCTGTTTTTT.

This rearrangement joins TRBV5-4 to TRBJ2-3, with D unclear. V lost 5 bases and J 3 bases, leaving 10 bases between the germline ends. The CDR3 is 13 amino acids. Germline CDR1 and CDR2: SGHNT and YYREEE (reference sequence). CDR3 coding DNA: TGTGCCAGCAGGTGGGCAACGACAGATACGCAGTATTTT. As protein: CASRWATTDTQYF.

CDR3 sequence reads: CASSRDRRVGYTF. DNA of the CDR3: TGTGCCAGCAGCCGGGACAGGCGGGTTGGCTACACCTTC. The chain employs TRBV3-1 (or the pseudogene TRBV3-2) and TRBJ1-2; 8 bases are shared with TRBD1. The CDR3 covers 13 residues. Germline V CDR1 and CDR2: LGHDT, YNNKEL (reference sequence). With V trimmed by 4 bases and J by 7 bases, 5 bases remained unmatched.

The genes are TRBV5-4 and TRBJ2-5; 11 nucleotides line up with TRBD2. Unmatched junction bases numbered 6, after V lost 4 bases and J lost 1 base. The CDR3 contains 16 residues. In germline, CDR1 is SGHNT, CDR2 YYREEE (reference sequence). CDR3 region: CASSPGLAEPQETQYF. The CDR3 DNA reads TGTGCCAGCAGCCCGGGACTAGCGGAACCCCAAGAGACCCAGTACTTC.

The gene calls are TRBV6-1 and TRBJ2-1; 16 bases align to TRBD2. With V trimmed by 3 bases and J by 5 bases, 1 base remained unmatched. This CDR3 is 16 amino acids long. From germline, CDR1 is MNHNS and CDR2 SASEGT. CDR3: CASSDGTSGRDNEQFF. CDR3 DNA sequence: TGTGCCAGCAGTGACGGGACTAGCGGGAGGGACAATGAGCAGTTCTTC.

The chain uses TRBV6-5 and TRBJ2-7; 14 bases are shared with TRBD2. The CDR3 covers 15 residues. Germline V CDR1 and CDR2: MNHEY, SVGAGI. The V segment lost 6 bases and the J segment 6 bases; nucleotides outside the gene matches: 7. The CDR3 sequence is CASSRTSGGLGEQYF. The CDR3 DNA reads TGTGCCAGCAGCCGGACTAGCGGGGGGTTAGGCGAGCAGTACTTC.

The chain uses TRBV6-1 and TRBJ1-3; D remains unclear. Deletions cut 1 base from V and 0 bases from J, with 7 bases between. Per the germline V gene, CDR1 is MNHNS and CDR2 is SASEGT. This CDR3 is 15 amino acids long. CDR3 in DNA: TGTGCCAGCAGTGAAGGTCAGTCCTCTGGAAACACCATATATTTT. It codes for CASSEGQSSGNTIYF.

The chain joins TRBV5-4 to TRBJ2-3; 8 nucleotides line up with TRBD2. With V trimmed by 4 bases and J by 2 bases, 18 bases remained unmatched. The CDR3 runs to 19 residues. Germline V CDR1 and CDR2: SGHNT, YYREEE (reference sequence). The CDR3 DNA follows: TGTGCCAGCAGCCCGCACACCCCATGGGACGGGAGGGACACAGATACGCAGTATTTT. Amino acids: CASSPHTPWDGRDTDTQYF.

Details on this clone: At the DNA level, this CDR3 is encoded by other sequences in the same sample as well. CDR3 residues: CASSLNSPGTGELFF. In nucleotides, the CDR3 is TGTGCCAGCAGCTTAAATTCACCGGGAACCGGGGAGCTGTTTTTT. The chain is built from TRBV7-3 and TRBJ2-2, with a tentative D call TRBD2 (5 bases). This CDR3 spans 15 amino acids. Trimming took 1 base from V and 5 from J, leaving 11 bases between them. Germline values: CDR1 SGHTA, CDR2 FQGTGA.

The rearrangement joins TRBV9 to TRBJ1-1; the match to TRBD1 covers 8 bases. The CDR3 is 16 residues long. V gave up 4 bases and J gave up 0 bases; unmatched junction bases: 8. The germline V gene encodes CDR1 SGDLS and CDR2 YYNGEE. In nucleotides, the CDR3 is TGTGCCAGCAGCCCTTGGACAGGGAACATGAACACTGAAGCTTTCTTT. This codes for CASSPWTGNMNTEAFF.